Each of the 30 T cell receptor beta chains below was sequenced from the same sample in a study of graft-versus-host responses after intestinal transplantation. No antigen has been assigned to these receptors. TCRdb's table, derived via immunoSEQ multiplex PCR, lists solely in-frame clones and lacks some. The sample carries 130,000 or so clones, more than 90% recorded once. The sample in question was unstimulated CD4+ T cells sorted from spleen or lymph node cells, obtained before intestinal transplant. These receptors were obtained from a human donor who received an intestinal transplant.

As DNA, the CDR3 is TGTGCCAGCAGCGTAGGGACAACACCAAACACCGGGGAGCTGTTTTTT. Encoded protein: CASSVGTTPNTGELFF. The rearrangement uses TRBV9 and TRBJ2-2, with D perhaps matching TRBD1 (5 bases). V was clipped by 0 bases and J by 2 bases, with 11 bases between them. From germline, CDR1 is SGDLS and CDR2 YYNGEE. The CDR3 is 16 amino acids.

This clone has only one observation. The chain is built from TRBV11-2 and TRBJ2-2; tentative D call: TRBD2 (6 bases). The length of the CDR3 is 15 residues. The ends were cut back, 3 bases at V and 3 bases at J, with 11 bases in the middle. Germline CDR1 is SGHAT and CDR2 is FQNNGV. DNA for the CDR3: TGTGCCAGCAGCTTGGTGGGGGGTCACACCGGGGAGCTGTTTTTT. Protein: CASSLVGGHTGELFF.

The rearrangement uses TRBV15 and TRBJ2-3; D remains unclear. CDR3 size: 15 residues. Trimming stripped 4 bases from V and 2 bases from J, with 13 bases between. The V gene's germline CDR1 is LNHNV and CDR2 YYDKDF (reference sequence). In DNA, the CDR3 is TGTGCCACCAGCAATCGGCAACAGACCACAGATACGCAGTATTTT. It codes for CATSNRQQTTDTQYF.

The V call is TRBV5-1, the J call TRBJ1-4; D is unresolved. The ends were cut back, 0 bases at V and 0 bases at J, with 3 bases in the middle. This CDR3 contains 14 residues. Germline V lookup: CDR1 SGHRS, CDR2 YFSETQ. The DNA for the CDR3 is TGCGCCAGCAGCTTGGACGCAACTAATGAAAAACTGTTTTTT. This translates into CASSLDATNEKLFF.

The chain joins TRBV27 to TRBJ2-7; tentatively, D is TRBD1 (6 bases). V lost 5 bases and J 0 bases, leaving 20 bases between the germline ends. Germline V gene sequence: CDR1 MNHEY, CDR2 SMNVEV (reference sequence). There are 17 residues in the CDR3. The CDR3 DNA sequence: TGTGCCAGCAGTCCCCTGTTACTCGGGACAACCTCCTACGAGCAGTACTTC. Translation: CASSPLLLGTTSYEQYF.

V usage is TRBV7-9 and J usage is TRBJ1-1; 11 bases fit TRBD1. Losses at the gene ends were 5 bases for V and 11 bases for J; bases not matched to a gene: 10. Germline CDR1 reads SEHNR; CDR2 reads FQNEAQ (reference sequence). The CDR3 runs to 14 residues. CDR3 DNA: TGTGCCAGCAGCCGATTACGGGACAGGGGGAGTGCTTTCTTT. It codes for CASSRLRDRGSAFF.

This rearrangement joins TRBV4-2 to TRBJ1-1; TRBD1 matches 7 bases. V was pared by 1 base and J by 1 base, with 6 bases of the junction left unmatched. CDR1 LGHNA and CDR2 YNFKEQ come from the germline V gene. There are 16 residues in the CDR3. CDR3 loop: CASSQVGGAGNTEAFF. The CDR3 nucleotides are TGTGCCAGCAGCCAAGTAGGGGGCGCGGGGAACACTGAAGCTTTCTTT.

V gene TRBV7-2 combines with J gene TRBJ1-5; a weak D match, TRBD1 (6 bases). The V gene lost 0 bases and the J gene lost 6 bases, with 9 bases spanning the gap. This CDR3 has 14 amino acids. Germline CDR1 SGHTA, CDR2 FQGNSA. CDR3 in amino acids: CASSLAQGTQPQHF. CDR3 DNA: TGTGCCAGCAGCTTAGCACAGGGCACTCAGCCCCAGCATTTT.

The chain is built from TRBV12-5 and TRBJ2-5; 10 bases agree with TRBD2. The V gene end was trimmed by 10 bases and the J gene end by 5 bases; junction bases not matched to a gene: 13. Germline CDR1 reads LGHNT; CDR2 reads FRNRAP. The CDR3 is made up of 15 amino acids. The CDR3 nucleotides read TGTGCTACCGACGGAGCGGGGGGGAGAGAGGAGACCCAGTACTTC. It specifies CATDGAGGREETQYF.

This clone showed up just a few times. The chain uses TRBV9 and TRBJ2-3; D unclear. With 0 bases removed from V and 0 bases from J, the gap between germline ends came to 8 bases. CDR1 SGDLS and CDR2 YYNGEE come from the germline V gene. The CDR3 loop spans 15 amino acids. CDR3 DNA sequence: TGTGCCAGCAGCGTAGCCGGAACTAGCACAGATACGCAGTATTTT. Protein: CASSVAGTSTDTQYF.

The chain joins TRBV27 to TRBJ1-2; D is ambiguous. V lost 9 bases to trimming and J lost 11 bases, with 22 bases between them. The CDR3 spans 13 residues. Germline-derived CDR1 and CDR2 are MNHEY and SMNVEV (reference sequence). CDR3 nucleotide sequence: TGTGCCAGTTCGACATCCCATCCCCTGGAATACACCTTC. The encoded protein is CASSTSHPLEYTF.

This chain connects TRBV7-8 to TRBJ1-2, with 8 bases lining up with TRBD1. The CDR3 totals 14 residues. Trimming cost V 6 bases and J 7 bases; bases outside gene matches: 10. Germline CDR1 reads SGHVS; CDR2 reads FQNEAQ. CDR3 amino acids: CASSHDRGPAGYTF. CDR3 nucleotide sequence: TGTGCCAGCAGTCATGACAGGGGACCTGCTGGCTACACCTTC.

The rearrangement links TRBV7-8 to TRBJ1-2; the match to TRBD1 covers 7 bases. CDR1 SGHVS and CDR2 FQNEAQ come from the germline V gene. This CDR3 has 15 amino acids. Unmatched junction bases numbered 13, after V lost 5 bases and J lost 7 bases. CDR3 coding DNA: TGTGCCAGCAGCACAGGGGCTCAACGGGGCGCTGGCTACACCTTC. Protein sequence: CASSTGAQRGAGYTF.

This chain uses TRBV4-1 with TRBJ2-3, with TRBD2 matching 8 bases. Unmatched junction bases numbered 2, after V lost 5 bases and J lost 1 base. The CDR3 covers 14 residues. The germline CDR1 and CDR2 sequences are MGHRA and YSYEKL. As DNA, the CDR3 is TGCGCCAGCAGCGCAGCGGGGGGCACAGATACGCAGTATTTT. Translating it yields CASSAAGGTDTQYF.

J is TRBJ2-7 and V is TRBV7-6; maybe TRBD1 (6 bases). This CDR3 is built from 15 residues. From germline, CDR1 is SGHVS and CDR2 FNYEAQ. Trimming shortened V by 5 bases and J by 0 bases, and 14 bases separated the two germline ends. Here the CDR3 DNA reads TGTGCCAGCAGCGCCAAACGGGACAACTCCTACGAGCAGTACTTC. This encodes CASSAKRDNSYEQYF.

As concerns this clone: Other DNA sequences in this sample translate to the same CDR3. This chain uses TRBV5-4 with TRBJ2-5, with a tentative D call TRBD2 (6 bases). With 0 bases removed from V and 3 bases from J, the gap between germline ends came to 6 bases. The CDR3 runs 13 residues. Germline CDR1 reads SGHNT; CDR2 reads YYREEE (reference sequence). The CDR3: CASSLVAEETQYF. The DNA for the CDR3 is TGTGCCAGCAGCTTGGTAGCGGAAGAGACCCAGTACTTC.

The chain recombines TRBV5-8 with TRBJ1-6; 7 bases match TRBD1. This CDR3 region has 17 residues. V trimming: 0 bases; J trimming: 7 bases; junction bases outside the gene matches: 10. The germline gives CDR1 SGHTS, CDR2 YDEGEE. The CDR3 nucleotides are TGTGCCAGCAGCTTGGGGACGGACAGGTTCCGGAATTCACCCCTCCACTTT. This translates into CASSLGTDRFRNSPLHF. The variable domain in full, completed from reference TRBV5-8 and TRBJ1-6, reads EAGVTQSPTHLIKTRGQQATLRCSPISGHTSVYWYQQALGLGLQFLLWYDEGEERNRGNFPPRFSGRQFPNYSSELNVNALELEDSALYLCASSLGTDRFRNSPLHFGNGTRLTVT.

V is TRBV6-1 and J is TRBJ1-3; D is perhaps TRBD1 (5 bases). The V end lost 1 base, the J end lost 11 bases, and 12 bases lay between the germline ends. The V gene's germline CDR1 is MNHNS and CDR2 SASEGT. This CDR3 has 13 amino acids. CDR3 in amino acids: CASSEVLGTAIYF. The CDR3 bases are TGTGCCAGCAGTGAAGTTCTGGGGACGGCCATATATTTT.

This chain joins TRBV30 and TRBJ1-2, with 7 positions matching TRBD1. V shed 8 bases, J shed 4 bases, and the junction held 10 bases outside the gene matches. The CDR3 spans 13 residues. CDR1 and CDR2 (germline): GTSNPN, SVGIG (reference sequence). This CDR3 reads CAREQGSGYGYTF. The CDR3 nucleotides are TGTGCCCGAGAACAGGGGTCGGGCTATGGCTACACCTTC.

The chain has TRBV6-5 and TRBJ1-2, with a tentative D call TRBD1 (5 bases). The germline V gene has CDR1 MNHEY and CDR2 SVGAGI. The V end lost 0 bases, the J end lost 4 bases, and 15 bases lay between the germline ends. The CDR3 has 16 residues. The CDR3 DNA follows: TGTGCCAGCAGTTACTCGAATCCGGGGCAGGGCTATGGCTACACCTTC. Translated, it gives CASSYSNPGQGYGYTF.

The gene calls are TRBV7-9 and TRBJ1-3; D gene ambiguous. V shed 4 bases and J shed 2 bases, with 9 bases lying between them. Germline-derived CDR1 and CDR2 are SEHNR and FQNEAQ (reference sequence). The CDR3 is 14 amino acids. The CDR3 DNA is TGTGCCAGCAGCTCAGTGCGTGCTGGAAACACCATATATTTT. Encoded protein: CASSSVRAGNTIYF.

The CDR3 here is CASSLRGWDTEAFF. DNA of the CDR3: TGTGCCAGCAGCTTACGCGGATGGGACACTGAAGCTTTCTTT. V is TRBV7-6 and J is TRBJ1-1; the D is unclear. CDR3 length equals 14 residues. Per germline, CDR1 SGHVS and CDR2 FNYEAQ. Between the trimmed V and J ends, which lost 2 bases and 3 bases, there was a span of 10 bases.

CDR3 sequence: CARSSRDWRSGNTIYF. As DNA, the CDR3 is TGTGCCAGAAGCTCACGGGACTGGCGCTCTGGAAACACCATATATTTT. This chain connects TRBV5-3 to TRBJ1-3; D is possibly TRBD1 (5 bases). TRBV5-3 qualifies as an ORF whose function is uncertain. CDR3 length equals 16 residues. The V end was cut by 3 bases, the J end by 0 bases, with 13 bases between.

The chain recombines TRBV7-8 with TRBJ1-6; D is ambiguous. The CDR3 totals 16 residues. V gave up 5 bases and J gave up 7 bases, with 18 bases separating them. The germline CDR1 and CDR2 sequences are SGHVS and FQNEAQ. CDR3 DNA: TGTGCCAGCAGCCGTCGATGGAGGAGTGTCAATTCACCCCTCCACTTT. Its translation: CASSRRWRSVNSPLHF.

This sequence joins TRBV10-3 and TRBJ1-5; a weak D match, TRBD1 (5 bases). Germline CDR1 is ENHRY and CDR2 is SYGVKD. Trimming pared 2 bases from V and 2 bases from J, leaving 7 bases between. The CDR3 loop spans 14 amino acids. Here the CDR3 reads CAISEIQGNQPQHF. The CDR3 nucleotides read TGTGCCATCAGTGAGATACAGGGCAATCAGCCCCAGCATTTT.

This rearrangement joins TRBV7-6 to TRBJ1-2, with 8 bases identical to TRBD1. Germline V lookup: CDR1 SGHVS, CDR2 FNYEAQ. The CDR3 sequence is 14 residues long. After removal of 2 bases from V and 8 bases from J, the junction contained 7 bases not matched to a gene. The CDR3 nucleotides are TGTGCCAGCAGCTTAACCGGGACAGGCCGGGGCTACACCTTC. It translates to CASSLTGTGRGYTF.

The chain employs TRBV9 and TRBJ1-2, with D possibly TRBD1 on 6 matching bases. The germline gives CDR1 SGDLS, CDR2 YYNGEE. The V end was cut by 0 bases, the J end by 5 bases, with 23 bases between. The CDR3 totals 18 residues. In DNA, the CDR3 is TGTGCCAGCAGCGTAGTTCCCTTGTCGGGGGGCGCCGGGTATGGCTACACCTTC. Amino acids: CASSVVPLSGGAGYGYTF.

The chain recombines TRBV4-1 with TRBJ1-5; D is possibly TRBD1 (6 bases). CDR3 length: 16 amino acids. The ends were cut back, 4 bases at V and 2 bases at J, with 15 bases in the middle. Germline CDR1 and CDR2: MGHRA and YSYEKL. The CDR3 spells CASSPRLRGRNQPQHF. As DNA, the CDR3 is TGCGCCAGCAGCCCCAGACTCAGGGGACGCAATCAGCCCCAGCATTTT.

The chain is built from TRBV7-2 and TRBJ1-2; D uncertain. V lost 5 bases and J lost 8, with 6 bases in between. The CDR3 covers 10 residues. The V gene's germline CDR1 is SGHTA and CDR2 FQGNSA. CDR3 in DNA: TGTGCCAGCAGCCCGGGGGGCTACACCTTC. This translates into CASSPGGYTF.

The chain links TRBV6-5 to TRBJ2-4, with a weak D call TRBD1 (5 bases). Germline assignment: CDR1 MNHEY and CDR2 SVGAGI. The CDR3 is made up of 13 amino acids. V was shortened by 6 bases and J by 12 bases, with 18 bases between the two germline ends. DNA of the CDR3: TGTGCCAGCAGAGTGACAGTAAAGTCAGGTCAGTACTTC. Translated, it gives CASRVTVKSGQYF.